This T cell receptor (beta chain) comes out of a study of beta chain features in type 1 diabetes. Study outcomes and limitations: Although PCR might favor shorter templates, it would do so equally in patients and controls. Within each of all four CD4+ subsets, Type 1 diabetes patients had TCRB CDR3s that were moderately but significantly shorter.

Germline assignment: CDR1 SGDLS and CDR2 YYNGEE. Losses at the gene ends were 0 bases for V and 5 bases for J; bases not matched to a gene: 8. This CDR3 comprises 16 residues. This clone has just a few counts. What it binds is unknown. TCRB transcripts that were expressed got sequenced, as all of the isolated RNA had been reverse transcribed. The method was immunoSEQ multiplex PCR; TCRdb's version includes in-frame clones alone and lacks a portion of them. The sample lists 300,000 to 350,000 clones; over 7% were seen once. Sequences were obtained from central memory CD4+ T cells from blood. This receptor was taken from a man under 40 with type 1 diabetes. This rearrangement joins TRBV9 to TRBJ2-7, with 10 bases lining up with TRBD1. CDR3 sequence reads: CASSVVSGTGVHEQYF. The CDR3, as DNA: TGTGCCAGCAGCGTAGTATCCGGGACAGGGGTCCACGAGCAGTACTTC.